This T cell receptor (beta chain) was profiled in a study of blood T cell repertoires in COVID-19. Study as a whole: T cells, B-cell-depleted T cells, or PBMCs provided the cDNA or gDNA that served as material.

Deletions cut 4 bases from V and 2 bases from J, with 14 bases between. The germline V gene encodes CDR1 GTSNPN and CDR2 SVGIG (reference sequence). The CDR3 contains 14 residues. Profiling relied on immunoSEQ multiplex PCR, and the TCRdb table lists in-frame clones only, not all of them. Of 50,000 to 60,000 clones in the sample, 90% were seen once. The clonotype was recovered from a woman of 80 years or more with acute or convalescent COVID-19. Specimen: peripheral blood. The chain links TRBV30 to TRBJ1-2; D unclear. Here the CDR3 reads CAWTPQSGNYGYTF. DNA of the CDR3: TGTGCCTGGACCCCTCAGAGCGGAAACTATGGCTACACCTTC. The variable domain in full, with the rest retrieved from reference TRBV30 and TRBJ1-2, is SQTIHQWPATLVQPVGSPLSLECTVEGTSNPNLYWYRQAAGRGLQLLFYSVGIGQISSEVPQNLSASRPQDRQFILSSKKLLLSDSGFYLCAWTPQSGNYGYTFGSGTRLTVV.